The clone carrying this T cell receptor (beta chain) occurred a few times. Its antigen is still unknown. Whole-study findings and limits: The larger-cohort validation was restricted to a single TCR beta V-J rearrangement rather than whole repertoires.

After constant-region reverse-primer amplification, full-length variable regions underwent semi-nested PCR with Nested Universal Primer A. TCRdb itself ran the 5' RACE reads through MiXCR, one entry per CDR3 protein. In the table there are approximately 8,800 distinct CDR3 sequences, 40% to 60% of which are singletons. The CDR3 loop spans 14 amino acids. Trimming shortened V by 5 bases and J by 1 base, and 14 bases separated the two germline ends. Germline V lookup: CDR1 DFQATT, CDR2 SNEGSKA (reference sequence). The clonotype was recovered from a female donor with breast cancer. The sequenced sample consisted of memory CD4+ T cells sorted from a lymph node. As to subset: memory CD4+ T cells, CD4+CD45RO+CD25-. V gene TRBV20-1 combines with J gene TRBJ2-5; D unclear. The CDR3 is CSAQGGWGQETQYF. The CDR3, as DNA: TGCAGTGCTCAAGGCGGTTGGGGCCAAGAGACCCAGTACTTC.